The 32 T cell receptor beta chains presented below share a single source sample, sequenced in a study of glioma-infiltrating T cells. Amplification of TCR alpha and beta CDR3 regions from RNA used iRepertoire nested multiplex PCR. TCRdb passed the multiplex PCR reads through MiXCR, listing each CDR3 protein once. The sample lists approximately 120,000 distinct CDR3 sequences; roughly 23% were seen once. Source material: glioma tissue, nonneoplastic brain tissue, or PBMCs (not recorded which). The receptor set was obtained from a human donor with low-grade glioma or glioblastoma, undergoing nonglioma brain surgery, or in good health (not recorded which).

This clonotype was counted between two and nine times. This sequence may be a read error, since a much larger clone differs from it by one base. This chain links TRBV28 with TRBJ1-3, with TRBD1 as a possible D gene (6 bases). There are 15 residues in the CDR3. Germline-derived CDR1 and CDR2 are MDHEN and SYDVKM. As DNA, the CDR3 is TGTGCCAGCAGTTTAGGACAGTACTCTGGAAACACCACATATTTT. This sequence encodes CASSLGQYSGNTTYF.

The sample holds many counts of this clonotype. The chain uses TRBV6-1 and TRBJ2-1, with D possibly called TRBD1 or TRBD2 (5 bases each). Per germline, CDR1 MNHNS and CDR2 SASEGT. CDR3 size: 15 residues. V lost 6 bases and J 15 bases, leaving 27 bases between the germline ends. CDR3 residues: CASRPLGGVQGQWFF. For the CDR3, the DNA is TGTGCCAGCAGACCCCTAGGAGGCGTGCAGGGTCAATGGTTCTTC.

This clonotype was counted once. This CDR3 is missing its conserved last phenylalanine or tryptophan, likely due to a read error. The genes are TRBV28 and TRBJ2-3; D is undetermined. Germline lookup yields CDR1 MDHEN and CDR2 SYDVKM. The CDR3 sequence is 12 residues long. Trimming stripped 3 bases from V and 10 bases from J, with 11 bases between. CDR3 sequence reads: CASSFAGAPQYL. DNA of the CDR3: TGTGCCAGCAGTTTCGCCGGCGCCCCGCAGTATCTT.

This clonotype was seen at least ten times. V gene TRBV6-1 combines with J gene TRBJ2-1; D is unresolved. Germline V lookup: CDR1 MNHNS, CDR2 SASEGT. The CDR3 runs 11 residues. Trimming took 7 bases from V and 6 from J, leaving 7 bases between them. The CDR3 spells CASKSVNEQFF. DNA for the CDR3: TGTGCCAGCAAGAGCGTCAATGAGCAGTTCTTC.

This clonotype showed up many times. The V call is TRBV28, the J call TRBJ2-5, with D perhaps TRBD1 (6 bases). The V gene lost 7 bases and the J gene lost 2 bases, with 8 bases spanning the gap. The V gene's germline CDR1 is MDHEN and CDR2 SYDVKM. The CDR3 has 12 amino acids. CDR3 in DNA: TGTGCCAGCAACAGGGTGCAAGAGACCCAGTACTTC. It specifies CASNRVQETQYF.

This clonotype was recorded many times. The chain combines TRBV29-1 with TRBJ2-1, with D possibly matching TRBD2 (6 bases). This CDR3 has 15 amino acids. Germline CDR1 and CDR2: SQVTM and ANQGSEA. Trimming stripped 3 bases from V and 10 bases from J, with 22 bases between. The CDR3 reads CSVDDRRLVGWEQFF. CDR3 in DNA: TGCAGCGTTGACGATCGGAGACTAGTGGGATGGGAGCAGTTCTTC.

Ten or more counts support this clonotype. V usage is TRBV20-1 and J usage is TRBJ2-1, with unresolved D. The CDR3 length is 13 residues. The germline V gene encodes CDR1 DFQATT and CDR2 SNEGSKA (reference sequence). Deletions cut 6 bases from V and 4 bases from J, with 13 bases between. CDR3 sequence: CSAPEISYNEQFF. The DNA for the CDR3 is TGCAGTGCACCGGAGATCTCTTACAATGAGCAGTTCTTC.

This clonotype was observed at least ten times. The rearrangement uses TRBV4-3 and TRBJ2-7; D gene uncertain. The CDR3 is made up of 15 amino acids. Germline V CDR1 and CDR2: LGHNA, YSLEER. The germline V and J ends were trimmed by 0 bases and 0 bases, with 9 bases remaining between them. CDR3 sequence (DNA): TGCGCCAGCAGCCAAGATATCGCTAGCTCCTACGAGCAGTACTTC. Residues: CASSQDIASSYEQYF.

This clonotype has a count of ten or more. A clone one base away is much larger, so this may be a read error. This rearrangement joins TRBV27 to TRBJ2-7; perhaps TRBD1 as D (5 bases). The germline V gene encodes CDR1 MNHEY and CDR2 SMNVEV (reference sequence). The CDR3 extends over 13 amino acids. DNA of the CDR3: TGTACCAGCAGTTTAGGGGTTACCTACGAGCAGTACTTC. As protein: CTSSLGVTYEQYF.

This clonotype was counted ten times or more. This rearrangement joins TRBV12-3 or TRBV12-4 to TRBJ2-5, with D tentatively TRBD1 or TRBD2 (6 bases each). The V end was cut by 6 bases, the J end by 5 bases, with 10 bases between. The CDR3 is 12 residues long. The CDR3 DNA reads TGTGCCAGCAGGGGGGGCGCGGAGACCCAGTACTTC. The encoded protein is CASRGGAETQYF.

This clonotype was observed many times. The chain couples TRBV12-3 or TRBV12-4 to TRBJ2-5; D not certain. The CDR3 totals 13 residues. V was trimmed by 6 bases and J by 2 bases, leaving 10 bases between them. The CDR3 bases are TGTGCCAGCAGCTTAAGGCTACAAGAGACCCAGTACTTC. Protein sequence: CASSLRLQETQYF.

The table lists this clonotype with many counts. The J gene is TRBJ2-3, the V gene TRBV28; no clear D gene. There are 13 residues in the CDR3. The V gene lost 5 bases and the J gene lost 4 bases, with 10 bases spanning the gap. In germline, CDR1 is MDHEN, CDR2 SYDVKM. The CDR3 nucleotides read TGTGCCAGCAGTCCCCGCGTGGCAGATACGCAGTATTTT. Protein sequence: CASSPRVADTQYF.

This clonotype was recorded at least ten times. The chain employs TRBV7-2 and TRBJ1-2, with TRBD1 as a possible D gene (5 bases). The CDR3 has 14 residues. V was pared by 5 bases and J by 4 bases, with 14 bases between. Germline values: CDR1 SGHTA, CDR2 FQGNSA. The CDR3 sequence: CASSVSGEGYGYTF. The DNA of the CDR3 is TGTGCCAGCAGCGTTTCGGGGGAGGGCTATGGCTACACCTTC.

This clonotype appeared many times. CDR3 sequence reads: CASSEDRGGYGYTF. The DNA of the CDR3 is TGTGCCAGCAGTGAAGACAGGGGAGGCTATGGCTACACCTTC. This chain connects TRBV6-1 to TRBJ1-2, with 7 bases lining up with TRBD1. After removal of 1 base from V and 4 bases from J, the junction contained 3 bases not matched to a gene. From germline, CDR1 is MNHNS and CDR2 SASEGT. The CDR3 length is 14 residues.

This clonotype has only a few counts. The rearrangement uses TRBV12-3 or TRBV12-4 and TRBJ2-7; D is unresolved. The CDR3 is 14 residues long. The germline V and J ends were trimmed by 1 base and 0 bases, with 7 bases remaining between them. The CDR3 protein is CASSLVWSSYEQYF. For the CDR3, the DNA is TGTGCCAGCAGTTTAGTGTGGAGCTCCTACGAGCAGTACTTC.

The chain recombines TRBV29-1 with TRBJ1-2; D is unclear. The CDR3 runs 15 residues. In germline, CDR1 is SQVTM, CDR2 ANQGSEA. The ends were cut back, 0 bases at V and 0 bases at J, with 11 bases in the middle. CDR3 bases: TGCAGCGTTGAAGATGGAACGCGAGCTAACTATGGCTACACCTTC. Its translation: CSVEDGTRANYGYTF. Full variable domain (outside the CDR3, taken from reference TRBV29-1 and TRBJ1-2): SAVISQKPSRDICQRGTSLTIQCQVDSQVTMMFWYRQQPGQSLTLIATANQGSEATYESGFVIDKFPISRPNLTFSTLTVSNMSPEDSSIYLCSVEDGTRANYGYTFGSGTRLTVV.

This clonotype appeared many times. The chain carries TRBV20-1 and TRBJ2-5; no definite D call. CDR3 length: 12 residues. The V end lost 3 bases, the J end lost 1 base, and 6 bases lay between the germline ends. Germline V gene data show CDR1 as DFQATT and CDR2 as SNEGSKA (reference sequence). The chain's CDR3 is CSASKFQETQYF. DNA of the CDR3: TGCAGTGCTAGTAAATTCCAAGAGACCCAGTACTTC.

Many counts were recorded for this clonotype. The rearrangement joins TRBV6-2 or TRBV6-3 to TRBJ1-2; unclear D gene. The germline V gene has CDR1 MNHEY and CDR2 SVGEGT. V lost 2 bases and J 3 bases, leaving 4 bases between the germline ends. This CDR3 is built from 12 residues. CDR3 amino acids: CASSYLDYGYTF. CDR3 sequence (DNA): TGTGCCAGCAGTTACCTTGACTATGGCTACACCTTC.

The rearrangement uses TRBV19 and TRBJ1-1; TRBD1 agrees at 9 bases. After removal of 6 bases from V and 1 base from J, the junction contained 9 bases not matched to a gene. The CDR3 sequence is 16 residues long. Per the germline V gene, CDR1 is LNHDA and CDR2 is SQIVND (reference sequence). This chain's CDR3 is CASSAPGTGKNTEAFF. The CDR3, as DNA: TGTGCCAGTAGCGCCCCCGGGACAGGGAAGAACACTGAAGCTTTCTTT.

In its sample, this clonotype was seen many times. The genes are TRBV15 and TRBJ2-5, with 11 bases that match TRBD2. Germline CDR1 reads LNHNV; CDR2 reads YYDKDF (reference sequence). V shed 3 bases, J shed 2 bases, and the junction held 5 bases outside the gene matches. The CDR3 runs 16 residues. CDR3 nucleotide sequence: TGTGCCACCAGCAGGGGGGGACTAGCGGTTCAAGAGACCCAGTACTTC. This gives the protein CATSRGGLAVQETQYF.

This CDR3 is CASSPRPGRGSSYEQYF. The CDR3 DNA reads as TGTGCCAGCAGTCCACGTCCGGGTCGCGGGAGCTCCTACGAGCAGTACTTC. The rearrangement joins TRBV12-3 or TRBV12-4 to TRBJ2-7; 7 positions match TRBD2. The V and J ends lost 5 bases and 0 bases, in that order; junction bases with no gene match: 13. The CDR3 totals 17 residues.

This clonotype has just a few counts. A read error may be the cause here, since a much bigger clone is one base away. The V call is TRBV20-1, the J call TRBJ2-7, with 7 bases fitting TRBD1. The CDR3 has 12 residues. J lost 7 bases, V lost 5 bases, and 8 bases had no gene match. Looked up from germline, CDR1 is DFQATT and CDR2 is SNEGSKA (reference sequence). The CDR3: CSAYTGAVEQYF. CDR3 coding DNA: TGCAGTGCTTATACAGGGGCGGTGGAGCAGTACTTC.

The V call is TRBV30, the J call TRBJ1-5; D is ambiguous. CDR1 is GTSNPN and CDR2 is SVGIG in the germline V gene (reference sequence). The CDR3 length is 13 residues. V lost 2 bases to trimming and J lost 2 bases, with 7 bases between them. The CDR3, as DNA: TGTGCCTGGAGTTGGCAGGGCAATCAGCCCCAGCATTTT. It is translated as CAWSWQGNQPQHF.

This clonotype was observed at least ten times. The gene calls are TRBV4-1 and TRBJ2-3; TRBD2 aligns across 11 bases. The V and J ends lost 1 base and 2 bases, in that order; junction bases with no gene match: 8. This CDR3 comprises 18 residues. Germline-derived CDR1 and CDR2 are MGHRA and YSYEKL. In nucleotides, the CDR3 is TGCGCCAGCAGCCAAGGACCCGGGACTAGCGGTATCACAGATACGCAGTATTTT. It encodes CASSQGPGTSGITDTQYF.

This clonotype showed up many times. This chain uses TRBV29-1 with TRBJ2-2, with D maybe TRBD2 (6 bases). Germline assignment: CDR1 SQVTM and CDR2 ANQGSEA. Trimming left V 5 bases short and J 0 bases short, with 10 bases between. The CDR3 is 14 amino acids. CDR3 nucleotides: TGCAGCGTTCGCGGCGGGACGAACACCGGGGAGCTGTTTTTT. It translates to CSVRGGTNTGELFF.

A remark on this clonotype: Possible read error: a much larger clone is one base away. The chain links TRBV18 to TRBJ2-1, with no clear D. Germline CDR1 and CDR2: KGHSH and LQKENI. The CDR3 is 14 residues long. CDR3 sequence (DNA): TGTGCCAGCTCACCTACGAGAGAGTACAGTGAGCAGTTCTTC. This gives the protein CASSPTREYSEQFF.

This clonotype was observed a handful of times. The V and J genes are TRBV12-3 or TRBV12-4 and TRBJ2-7, with 9 nucleotides matching TRBD2. V shed 5 bases and J 0 bases; nucleotides not matched to a gene: 5. CDR3 length equals 15 residues. CDR3: CASSLLAGRSYEQYF. CDR3 DNA sequence: TGTGCCAGCAGTCTACTAGCGGGCCGCTCCTACGAGCAGTACTTC.

Of note for this clonotype: It is likely a read error, because the conserved phenylalanine at the end of the CDR3 is missing. No DNA is shown, since the ends of the CDR3 on it are uncertain; the CDR3 is the one TCRdb lists. The rearrangement links TRBV24-1 to TRBJ2-5; TRBD1 is taken as the D call from the table, unchecked against the DNA. Germline values: CDR1 KGHDR, CDR2 SFDVKD. The CDR3 adds up to 13 amino acids, both ends counted. CDR3 region: CATRAGGQETRYL.

This clonotype was counted between two and nine times. V usage is TRBV5-1 and J usage is TRBJ2-3; D is possibly TRBD2 (5 bases). V was cut by 0 bases and J by 2 bases, with 7 bases left in between. This CDR3 has 14 amino acids. The germline gives CDR1 SGHRS, CDR2 YFSETQ. The CDR3 loop reads CASSLGSDTDTQYF. The DNA for the CDR3 is TGCGCCAGCAGCTTGGGTAGCGACACAGATACGCAGTATTTT.

This clonotype was observed many times. V is TRBV7-9 and J is TRBJ2-3; D may be TRBD2 (6 bases). V was shortened by 2 bases and J by 5 bases, with 23 bases between the two germline ends. The CDR3 runs to 18 residues. Germline assignment: CDR1 SEHNR and CDR2 FQNEAQ (reference sequence). The CDR3 loop reads CASSLPRVAVTLGDTQYF. As DNA, the CDR3 is TGTGCCAGCAGCTTACCTCGGGTAGCGGTTACGTTAGGAGATACGCAGTATTTT.

This clonotype has ten or more counts. CDR3 sequence: CASPKGPESLMNTEAFF. In DNA, the CDR3 is TGTGCCAGCCCCAAGGGGCCAGAGAGCCTTATGAACACTGAAGCTTTCTTT. V and J are TRBV28 and TRBJ1-1; perhaps TRBD1 as D (5 bases). The CDR3 is 17 residues long. V was pared by 8 bases and J by 0 bases, with 22 bases between. Germline V gene data show CDR1 as MDHEN and CDR2 as SYDVKM.

Note on this clonotype: A much bigger clone sits one base away, suggesting this may be a read error. The J gene is TRBJ2-7, the V gene TRBV20-1; the match to TRBD2 covers 10 bases. V was clipped by 5 bases and J by 4 bases; unmatched bases: 5. The germline gives CDR1 DFQATT, CDR2 SNEGSKA (reference sequence). This CDR3 comprises 13 residues. CDR3 sequence reads: CSAGISGRYEQYF. The DNA for the CDR3 is TGCAGTGCTGGAATTAGCGGGAGGTACGAGCAGTACTTC.